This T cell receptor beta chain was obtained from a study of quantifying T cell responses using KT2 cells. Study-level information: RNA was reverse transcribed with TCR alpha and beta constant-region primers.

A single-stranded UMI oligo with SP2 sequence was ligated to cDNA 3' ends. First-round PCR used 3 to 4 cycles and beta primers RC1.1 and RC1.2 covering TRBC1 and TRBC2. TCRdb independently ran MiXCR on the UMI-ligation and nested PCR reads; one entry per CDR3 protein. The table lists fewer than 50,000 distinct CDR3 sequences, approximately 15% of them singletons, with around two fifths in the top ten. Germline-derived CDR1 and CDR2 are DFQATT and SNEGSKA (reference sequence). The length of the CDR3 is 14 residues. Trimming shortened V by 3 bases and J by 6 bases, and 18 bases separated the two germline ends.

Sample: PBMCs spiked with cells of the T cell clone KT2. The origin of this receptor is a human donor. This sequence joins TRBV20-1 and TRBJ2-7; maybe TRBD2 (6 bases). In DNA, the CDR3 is TGCAGTGCTAGTGGCGGGGCCTGGCCGGGCGAGCAGTACTTC. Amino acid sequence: CSASGGAWPGEQYF.